The following is a TCR beta chain sequence with its context. This record comes from a study of blood T cell repertoires in COVID-19. On the study more broadly: Sample material is recorded as cDNA or gDNA derived from T cells, B-cell-depleted T cells, or PBMCs.

The CDR3 runs to 11 residues. V lost 6 bases and J 2 bases, leaving 5 bases between the germline ends. Germline CDR1 is MNHEY and CDR2 is SVGEGT. Profiled with immunoSEQ multiplex PCR; TCRdb holds only in-frame clones, not every one. The sample has fewer than 350,000 clones, 85% seen once. The cohort comprised adults aged roughly 18 to 95 years residing in approximately 22 US areas. Shortly before study entry, within 2 weeks, exposed participants had met a COVID-19 case. V and J are TRBV6-2 or TRBV6-3 and TRBJ2-7; D ambiguous. The TCR was taken from a woman aged 25 to 45 who had been exposed to COVID-19. The sequenced sample was PBMCs or T cells enriched from blood (not recorded which). Here the CDR3 DNA reads TGTGCCAGCAGCCCCACCTACGAGCAGTACTTC. The encoded protein is CASSPTYEQYF.